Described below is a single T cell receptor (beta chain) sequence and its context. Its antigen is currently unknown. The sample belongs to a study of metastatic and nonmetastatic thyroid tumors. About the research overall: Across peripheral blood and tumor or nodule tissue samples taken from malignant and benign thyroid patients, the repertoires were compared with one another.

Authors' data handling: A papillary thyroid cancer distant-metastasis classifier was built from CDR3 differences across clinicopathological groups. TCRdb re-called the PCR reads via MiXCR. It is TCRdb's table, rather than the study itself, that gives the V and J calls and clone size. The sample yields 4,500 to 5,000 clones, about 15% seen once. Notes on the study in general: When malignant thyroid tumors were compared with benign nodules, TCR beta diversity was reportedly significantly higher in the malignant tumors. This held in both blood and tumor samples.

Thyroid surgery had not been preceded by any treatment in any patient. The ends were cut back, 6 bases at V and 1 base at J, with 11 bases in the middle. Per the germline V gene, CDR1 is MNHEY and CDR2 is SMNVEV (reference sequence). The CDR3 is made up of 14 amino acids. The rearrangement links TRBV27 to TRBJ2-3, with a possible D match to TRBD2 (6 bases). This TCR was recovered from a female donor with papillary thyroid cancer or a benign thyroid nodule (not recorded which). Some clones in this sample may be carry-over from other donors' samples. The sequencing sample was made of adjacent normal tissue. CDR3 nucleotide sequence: TGTGCCAGCAGCCGTAGCGGAGGCACAGATACGCAGTATTTT. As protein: CASSRSGGTDTQYF.